A selection of T cell receptor beta chains follows, all from one sample in a study of radiotherapy plus CTLA-4 blockade in lung cancer. Using immunoSEQ multiplex PCR, the repertoire was profiled, and TCRdb retains in-frame clones only, with some absent. The table lists about 45,000 clones, around 63% of them singletons. The source material was peripheral blood, sampled from a patient treated with radiotherapy plus ipilimumab. Receptor source: a human donor with non-small cell lung cancer who had a partial response to radiotherapy plus ipilimumab. CDR3s leave out the opening cysteine and the closing phenylalanine or tryptophan. For some rows the clone size is stated as once, few or many, or as a class when expanded; others skip it.

clone_size: -; j_call: TRBJ1-1; v_call: TRBV5-1; cdr3_aa: ASSFTQQGVRVTEAF
clone_size: -; j_call: TRBJ2-7; v_call: TRBV5-4; cdr3_aa: ASTQSNGQGEQY
clone_size: -; j_call: TRBJ2-5; v_call: TRBV5-5; cdr3_aa: ASSLGGTGGQETQY
clone_size: -; j_call: TRBJ1-1; v_call: TRBV6-6; cdr3_aa: ASSYSGRRIAF
clone_size: few; j_call: TRBJ2-2; v_call: TRBV7-6; cdr3_aa: ATSTGFTGELF
clone_size: -; j_call: TRBJ2-3; v_call: TRBV25-1; cdr3_aa: ASEGQGSTDTQY
clone_size: -; j_call: TRBJ1-1; v_call: TRBV6-1; cdr3_aa: ASSPRRGMNTEAF
clone_size: once; j_call: TRBJ1-6; v_call: TRBV18; cdr3_aa: ASSPGQGKVNSPLH
clone_size: -; j_call: TRBJ2-3; v_call: TRBV5-1; cdr3_aa: ASVDRGSTDTQY
clone_size: -; j_call: TRBJ2-7; v_call: TRBV5-1; cdr3_aa: ASSSASGSYEQY
clone_size: -; j_call: TRBJ2-2; v_call: TRBV11-3; cdr3_aa: ASSLYLTGELF
clone_size: -; j_call: TRBJ2-7; v_call: TRBV2; cdr3_aa: ASSDFSPSGSYEQY
clone_size: -; j_call: TRBJ2-2; v_call: TRBV7-7; cdr3_aa: ASSLADFQREGNTGELF
clone_size: few; j_call: TRBJ1-1; v_call: TRBV7-9; cdr3_aa: ASSFYGRTEAF
clone_size: -; j_call: TRBJ2-5; v_call: TRBV29-1; cdr3_aa: SVRRTGGAGETQY
clone_size: medium-sized; j_call: TRBJ1-2; v_call: TRBV14; cdr3_aa: ASRGGVGTSGYT
clone_size: many; j_call: TRBJ2-5; v_call: TRBV7-9; cdr3_aa: ATPRGGGRETQY
clone_size: -; j_call: TRBJ1-1; v_call: TRBV6-5; cdr3_aa: ASSRVIAEAF
clone_size: -; j_call: TRBJ2-1; v_call: TRBV7-9; cdr3_aa: ASSLSTGGFVKEQF
clone_size: -; j_call: TRBJ2-7; v_call: TRBV11-2; cdr3_aa: ASSLGVYEQY
clone_size: -; j_call: TRBJ2-5; v_call: TRBV9; cdr3_aa: ASSGQGFETQY
clone_size: few; j_call: TRBJ1-2; v_call: TRBV7-9; cdr3_aa: ASSFSQGYYGYT
clone_size: -; j_call: TRBJ2-5; v_call: TRBV11-2; cdr3_aa: ASSFGTGQGETQY
clone_size: -; j_call: TRBJ1-2; v_call: TRBV5-1; cdr3_aa: ASSPRSGSIDGYT
clone_size: -; j_call: TRBJ2-1; v_call: TRBV6-1; cdr3_aa: ASSDIAHNEQF
clone_size: -; j_call: TRBJ2-1; v_call: TRBV15; cdr3_aa: ATSGGGGLAYNEQF
clone_size: -; j_call: TRBJ2-1; v_call: TRBV5-6; cdr3_aa: ASRQSINNEQF
clone_size: few; j_call: TRBJ2-7; v_call: TRBV6-6; cdr3_aa: ASSSGQGTYEQY
clone_size: -; j_call: TRBJ2-1; v_call: TRBV7-6; cdr3_aa: ASSLGGGRALDEQF